This T cell receptor (beta chain) was identified during a study of blood T cell repertoires in COVID-19. On the study more broadly: There were acute and convalescent COVID-19 samples, and they came from the United States, Italy and Spain.

The V gene's germline CDR1 is SGHTA and CDR2 FQGNSA. The CDR3 is made up of 15 amino acids. About this clone: An end of the junction differs from the germline gene, which may be a read error. At the DNA level, this CDR3 is encoded by other sequences in the same sample as well.

The protocol was immunoSEQ multiplex PCR, while the TCRdb copy is restricted to in-frame clones and leaves out a portion. The data contain roughly 200,000 clones, approximately 81% of them singletons. The TCR sequence derives from a woman older than 75 with active or convalescent COVID-19. The sequencing sample was made of peripheral blood. This chain connects TRBV7-2 to TRBJ2-3, with a tentative D call TRBD1 (5 bases). Here the CDR3 reads CASSLGLTDTDTQYF. The CDR3, as DNA: TGCGCCAGCAGCTTAGGTTTGACAGACACAGATACGCAGTATTTT.